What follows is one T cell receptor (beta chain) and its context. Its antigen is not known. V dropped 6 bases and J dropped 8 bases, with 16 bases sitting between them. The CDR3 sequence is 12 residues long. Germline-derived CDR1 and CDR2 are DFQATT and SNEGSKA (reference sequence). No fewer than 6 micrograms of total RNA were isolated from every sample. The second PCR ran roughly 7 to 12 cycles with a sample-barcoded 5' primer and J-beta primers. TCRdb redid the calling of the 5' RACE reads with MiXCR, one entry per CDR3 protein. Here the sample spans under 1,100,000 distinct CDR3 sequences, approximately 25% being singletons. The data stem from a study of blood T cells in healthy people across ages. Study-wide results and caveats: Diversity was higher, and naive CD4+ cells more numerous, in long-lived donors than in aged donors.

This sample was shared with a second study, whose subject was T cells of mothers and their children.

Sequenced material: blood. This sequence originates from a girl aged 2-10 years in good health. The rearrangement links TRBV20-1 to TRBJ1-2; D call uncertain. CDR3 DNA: TGCAGTGCCCCCTATTGGGGTTCGGGCTACACCTTC. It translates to CSAPYWGSGYTF.